What follows are 6 T cell receptor beta chains derived from one specimen sequenced in a study of lymphopenia after photon versus proton radiotherapy. TCRdb keeps only in-frame clones here, not all; method: immunoSEQ multiplex PCR. Of approximately 150,000 clones listed, 80% to 90% are singletons. Sequencing used peripheral blood, obtained from a patient treated with photon-based radiotherapy. All receptors come from a man between 50 and 59 years old with gastric cancer.

The chain joins TRBV30 to TRBJ2-1; D might be TRBD2 (5 bases). The CDR3 contains 15 residues. Trimming cost V 4 bases and J 10 bases, with 23 bases left between them. Germline V gene data show CDR1 as GTSNPN and CDR2 as SVGIG (reference sequence). CDR3 residues: CAWTLTGNSPREQFF. The CDR3 coding sequence is TGTGCCTGGACCCTAACGGGGAATTCCCCTAGGGAGCAGTTCTTC.

The rearrangement joins TRBV30 to TRBJ2-7; TRBD1 matches 8 bases. The CDR3 runs to 15 residues. The V segment lost 1 base and the J segment 0 bases; nucleotides outside the gene matches: 5. Germline CDR1 is GTSNPN and CDR2 is SVGIG (reference sequence). CDR3 protein: CAWSGRQGSSYEQYF. The CDR3 nucleotides read TGTGCCTGGAGTGGGCGACAGGGGAGCTCCTACGAGCAGTACTTC. The variable domain in full, with the rest retrieved from reference TRBV30 and TRBJ2-7, is SQTIHQWPATLVQPVGSPLSLECTVEGTSNPNLYWYRQAAGRGLQLLFYSVGIGQISSEVPQNLSASRPQDRQFILSSKKLLLSDSGFYLCAWSGRQGSSYEQYFGPGTRLTVT.

The chain carries TRBV6-5 and TRBJ2-7; 7 positions match TRBD1. J gave up 7 bases and V 5 bases, and 14 bases lay outside the gene matches. The CDR3 length is 15 residues. Germline lookup yields CDR1 MNHEY and CDR2 SVGAGI. CDR3 DNA: TGTGCCAGCAGTCTTTATATCACAGGGGTGAGGGAGCAGTACTTC. Translation: CASSLYITGVREQYF.

The gene calls are TRBV5-1 and TRBJ2-2; D is possibly TRBD2 (6 bases). V was trimmed by 4 bases and J by 3 bases, leaving 10 bases between them. The CDR3 length is 14 residues. CDR1 and CDR2 (germline): SGHRS, YFSETQ. Here the CDR3 DNA reads TGCGCCAGCAGCCGACTAGACTACACCGGGGAGCTGTTTTTT. It encodes CASSRLDYTGELFF.

J is TRBJ2-7 and V is TRBV11-1; D gene uncertain. The CDR3 covers 14 residues. CDR1 and CDR2 from the germline V gene are SGHAT and FQDESV (reference sequence). V lost 6 bases to trimming and J lost 1 base, with 13 bases between them. The CDR3 spells CASRDLKESYEQYF. Written as DNA, the CDR3 is TGTGCCAGCAGGGACCTAAAAGAGTCCTACGAGCAGTACTTC.

The V call is TRBV7-9, the J call TRBJ1-2; TRBD1 agrees at 7 bases. The CDR3 runs to 15 residues. After removal of 5 bases from V and 2 bases from J, the junction contained 8 bases not matched to a gene. Germline V gives CDR1 SEHNR, CDR2 FQNEAQ (reference sequence). The CDR3 is CASSPAGTANYGYTF. The DNA for the CDR3 is TGTGCCAGCAGCCCGGCCGGGACAGCGAACTATGGCTACACCTTC.